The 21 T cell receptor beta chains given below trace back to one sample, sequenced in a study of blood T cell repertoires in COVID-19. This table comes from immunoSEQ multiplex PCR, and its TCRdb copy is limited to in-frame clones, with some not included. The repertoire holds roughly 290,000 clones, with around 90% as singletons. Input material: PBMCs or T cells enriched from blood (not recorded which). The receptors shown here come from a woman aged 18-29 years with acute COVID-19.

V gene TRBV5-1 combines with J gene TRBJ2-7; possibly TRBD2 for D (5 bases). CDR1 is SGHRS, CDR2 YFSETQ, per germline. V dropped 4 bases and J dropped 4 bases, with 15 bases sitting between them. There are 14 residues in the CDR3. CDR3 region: CASSADPRGYEQYF. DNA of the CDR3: TGCGCCAGCAGCGCGGACCCCCGGGGTTACGAGCAGTACTTC.

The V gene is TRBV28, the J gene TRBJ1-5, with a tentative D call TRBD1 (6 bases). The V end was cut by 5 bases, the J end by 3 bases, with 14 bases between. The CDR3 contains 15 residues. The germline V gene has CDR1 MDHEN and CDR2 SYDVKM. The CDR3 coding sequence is TGTGCCAGCAGTATACAACAGGGATCCAATCAGCCCCAGCATTTT. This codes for CASSIQQGSNQPQHF.

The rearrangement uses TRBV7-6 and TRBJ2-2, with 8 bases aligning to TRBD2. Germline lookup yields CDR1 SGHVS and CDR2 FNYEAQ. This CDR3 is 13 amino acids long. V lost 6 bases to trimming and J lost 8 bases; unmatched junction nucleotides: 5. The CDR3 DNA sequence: TGTGCCAGCAGACTCATAGCGGGAGGGGAGCTGTTTTTT. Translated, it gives CASRLIAGGELFF.

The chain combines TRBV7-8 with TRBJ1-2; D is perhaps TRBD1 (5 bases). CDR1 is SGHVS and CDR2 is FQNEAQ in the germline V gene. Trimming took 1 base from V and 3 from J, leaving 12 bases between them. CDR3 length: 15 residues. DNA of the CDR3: TGTGCCAGCAGCTTAGAGGCCCAGGGCGACTATGGCTACACCTTC. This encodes CASSLEAQGDYGYTF. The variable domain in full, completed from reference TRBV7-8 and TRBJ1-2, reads GAGVSQSPRYKVAKRGQDVALRCDPISGHVSLFWYQQALGQGPEFLTYFQNEAQLDKSGLPSDRFFAERPEGSVSTLKIQRTQQEDSAVYLCASSLEAQGDYGYTFGSGTRLTVV.

CDR3 region: CASSQRLAGGDEQFF. CDR3 DNA sequence: TGTGCCAGCAGCCAACGACTAGCGGGAGGGGATGAGCAGTTCTTC. The chain recombines TRBV4-2 with TRBJ2-1; TRBD2 matches 14 bases. The J segment lost 8 bases and the V segment lost 2 bases, leaving 2 bases of the junction unmatched. Germline CDR1 LGHNA, CDR2 YNFKEQ. The CDR3 consists of 15 residues.

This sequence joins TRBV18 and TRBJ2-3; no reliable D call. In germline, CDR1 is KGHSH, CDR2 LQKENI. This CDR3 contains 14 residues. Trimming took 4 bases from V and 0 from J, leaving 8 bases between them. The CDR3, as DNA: TGTGCCAGCTCACTCCCGAGTAGCACAGATACGCAGTATTTT. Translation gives CASSLPSSTDTQYF.

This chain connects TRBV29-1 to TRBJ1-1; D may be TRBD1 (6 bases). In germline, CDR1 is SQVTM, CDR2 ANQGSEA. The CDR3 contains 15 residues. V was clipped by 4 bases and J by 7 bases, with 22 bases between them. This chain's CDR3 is CSVAYGQNPMNEAFF. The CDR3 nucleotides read TGCAGCGTTGCCTATGGACAGAATCCTATGAATGAAGCTTTCTTT.

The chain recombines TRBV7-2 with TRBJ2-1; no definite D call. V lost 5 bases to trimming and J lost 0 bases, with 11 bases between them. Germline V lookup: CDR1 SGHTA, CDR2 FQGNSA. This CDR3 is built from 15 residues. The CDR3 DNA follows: TGTGCCAGCAGCCCTCAGGAAAACTCCTACAATGAGCAGTTCTTC. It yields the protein CASSPQENSYNEQFF.

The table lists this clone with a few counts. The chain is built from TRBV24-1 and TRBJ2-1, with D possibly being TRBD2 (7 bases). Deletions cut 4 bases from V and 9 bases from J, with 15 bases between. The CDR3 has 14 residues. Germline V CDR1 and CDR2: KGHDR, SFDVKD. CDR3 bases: TGTGCCACCAGTGACCCAAGGGGGGGAGTTGAGCAGTTCTTC. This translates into CATSDPRGGVEQFF.

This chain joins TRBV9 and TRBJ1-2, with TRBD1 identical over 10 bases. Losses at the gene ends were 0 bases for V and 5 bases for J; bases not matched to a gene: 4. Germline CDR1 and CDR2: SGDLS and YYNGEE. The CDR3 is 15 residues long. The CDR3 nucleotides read TGTGCCAGCAGCGTAGGCTGGGACAGGGGTTATGGCTACACCTTC. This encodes CASSVGWDRGYGYTF.

CDR3 nucleotides: TGTGCCAGCAGGGGACTAGATCGGAATGAGCAGTTCTTC. Its protein product is CASRGLDRNEQFF. The chain has TRBV6-5 and TRBJ2-1; 8 bases agree with TRBD2. CDR3 length: 13 amino acids. J gave up 7 bases and V 6 bases, and 5 bases lay outside the gene matches. Germline V gene data show CDR1 as MNHEY and CDR2 as SVGAGI.

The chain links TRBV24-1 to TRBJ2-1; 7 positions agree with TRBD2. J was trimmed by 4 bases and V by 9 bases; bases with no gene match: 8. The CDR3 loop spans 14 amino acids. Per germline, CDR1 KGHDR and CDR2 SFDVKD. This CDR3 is CATSGGSFYNEQFF. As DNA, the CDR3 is TGTGCCACCTCCGGCGGGAGTTTTTACAATGAGCAGTTCTTC.

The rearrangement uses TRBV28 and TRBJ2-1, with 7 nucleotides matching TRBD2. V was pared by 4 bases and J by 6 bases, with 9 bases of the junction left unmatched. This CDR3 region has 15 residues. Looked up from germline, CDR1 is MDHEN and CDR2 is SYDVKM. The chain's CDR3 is CASSSVRAGVNEQFF. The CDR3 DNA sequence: TGTGCCAGCAGTTCGGTGAGGGCGGGGGTCAATGAGCAGTTCTTC.

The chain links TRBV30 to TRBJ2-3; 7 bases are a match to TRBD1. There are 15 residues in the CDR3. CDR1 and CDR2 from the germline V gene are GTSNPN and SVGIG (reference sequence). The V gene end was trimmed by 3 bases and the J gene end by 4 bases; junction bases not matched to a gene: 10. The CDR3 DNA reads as TGTGCCTGGAGCCAGACAGGGAGTCTCTCAGATACGCAGTATTTT. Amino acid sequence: CAWSQTGSLSDTQYF.

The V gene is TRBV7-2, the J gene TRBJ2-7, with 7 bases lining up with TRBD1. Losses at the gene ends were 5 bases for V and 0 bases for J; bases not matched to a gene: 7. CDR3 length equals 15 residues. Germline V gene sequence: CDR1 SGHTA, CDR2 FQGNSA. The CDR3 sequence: CASSTRQGPSYEQYF. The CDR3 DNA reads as TGTGCCAGCAGCACCAGACAGGGTCCCTCCTACGAGCAGTACTTC.

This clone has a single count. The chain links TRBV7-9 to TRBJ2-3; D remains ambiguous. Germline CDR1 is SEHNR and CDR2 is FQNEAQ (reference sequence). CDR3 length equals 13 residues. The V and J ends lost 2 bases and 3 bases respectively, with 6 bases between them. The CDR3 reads CASSLMATDTQYF. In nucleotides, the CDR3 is TGTGCCAGCAGCTTAATGGCAACAGATACGCAGTATTTT.

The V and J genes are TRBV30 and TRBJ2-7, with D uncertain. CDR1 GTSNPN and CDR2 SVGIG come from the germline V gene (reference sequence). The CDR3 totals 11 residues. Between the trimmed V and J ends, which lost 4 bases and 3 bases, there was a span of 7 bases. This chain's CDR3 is CAWNRGYEQYF. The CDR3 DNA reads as TGTGCCTGGAATAGAGGCTACGAGCAGTACTTC.

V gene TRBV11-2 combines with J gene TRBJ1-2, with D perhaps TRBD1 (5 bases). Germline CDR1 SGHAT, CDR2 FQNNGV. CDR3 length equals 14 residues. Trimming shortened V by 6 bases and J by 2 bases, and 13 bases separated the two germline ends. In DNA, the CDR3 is TGTGCCAGCAGTTGGGGGGACGGCAACTATGGCTACACCTTC. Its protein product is CASSWGDGNYGYTF.

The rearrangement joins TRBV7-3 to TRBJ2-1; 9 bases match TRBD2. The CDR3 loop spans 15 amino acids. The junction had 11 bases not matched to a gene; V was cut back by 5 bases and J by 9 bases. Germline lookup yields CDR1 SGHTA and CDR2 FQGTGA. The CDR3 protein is CASSPGLAGNGEQFF. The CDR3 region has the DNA TGTGCCAGCAGCCCGGGACTAGCTGGGAACGGTGAGCAGTTCTTC.

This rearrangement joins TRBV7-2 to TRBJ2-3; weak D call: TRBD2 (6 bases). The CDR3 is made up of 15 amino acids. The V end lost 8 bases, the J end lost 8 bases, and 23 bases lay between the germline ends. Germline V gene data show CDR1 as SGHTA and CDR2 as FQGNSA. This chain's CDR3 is CASQSVRAGGATQYF. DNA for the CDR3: TGTGCCAGCCAAAGTGTCCGGGCCGGAGGGGCTACGCAGTATTTT.

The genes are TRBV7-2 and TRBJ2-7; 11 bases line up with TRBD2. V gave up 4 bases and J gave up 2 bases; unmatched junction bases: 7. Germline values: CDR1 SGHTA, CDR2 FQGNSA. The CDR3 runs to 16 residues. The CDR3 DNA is TGTGCCAGCAGCTCTAGAACTAGCGGGGGCACCTACGAGCAGTACTTC. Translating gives CASSSRTSGGTYEQYF.